This passage covers 20 T cell receptor beta chains from one sample sequenced in a study of follicular helper T cells after annual influenza vaccination. Using immunoSEQ multiplex PCR, the repertoire was profiled, and TCRdb retains in-frame clones only, with some absent. The sample consists of around 7,000 clones, around 82% of them appearing once. Time point noted: 2015-2016 season, 7 days after influenza vaccination. The sample consisted of CXCR5- memory CD4+ T cells sorted from blood, taken 7 days after influenza vaccination. Every receptor here comes from an adult who received the influenza vaccine.

This clone was seen only a few times. The rearrangement uses TRBV14 and TRBJ1-2, with TRBD1 identical over 7 bases. V was pared by 5 bases and J by 0 bases, with 3 bases of the junction left unmatched. The CDR3 sequence is 14 residues long. Germline assignment: CDR1 SGHDN and CDR2 FVKESK. The CDR3 protein is CASSLGQPNYGYTF. The DNA of the CDR3 is TGTGCCAGCAGCTTGGGACAGCCTAACTATGGCTACACCTTC. The entire variable domain, with the rest obtained from reference TRBV14 and TRBJ1-2, is as follows: EAGVTQFPSHSVIEKGQTVTLRCDPISGHDNLYWYRRVMGKEIKFLLHFVKESKQDESGMPNNRFLAERTGGTYSTLKVQPAELEDSGVYFCASSLGQPNYGYTFGSGTRLTVV.

The rearrangement joins TRBV25-1 to TRBJ2-5, with 11 bases fitting TRBD2. The CDR3 covers 17 residues. The germline gives CDR1 MGHDK, CDR2 SYGVNS. The V segment lost 3 bases and the J segment 4 bases; nucleotides outside the gene matches: 10. The CDR3, as DNA: TGTGCCAGCAGTGATCGCCAACTAGCGGGGGAGGGAGAGACCCAGTACTTC. It encodes CASSDRQLAGEGETQYF.

This chain uses TRBV10-3 with TRBJ2-3; D is possibly TRBD1 or TRBD2 (5 bases each). Germline assignment: CDR1 ENHRY and CDR2 SYGVKD. Trimming cost V 4 bases and J 5 bases, with 10 bases left between them. This CDR3 comprises 13 residues. CDR3 coding DNA: TGTGCCATCAGTGGGGGGTATGTAGATACGCAGTATTTT. Translating it yields CAISGGYVDTQYF.

This clone was counted a few times. This chain connects TRBV11-2 to TRBJ2-5; no definite D call. Trimming removed 3 bases from V and 4 bases from J, with 15 bases in between. The CDR3 is 15 amino acids. Per germline, CDR1 SGHAT and CDR2 FQNNGV. CDR3 bases: TGTGCCAGCAGCTTGCGCTCACGATCCCCAGAGACCCAGTACTTC. Protein: CASSLRSRSPETQYF.

The chain joins TRBV6-5 to TRBJ2-3, with 10 bases lining up with TRBD2. Trimming cost V 5 bases and J 5 bases; bases outside gene matches: 7. The CDR3 sequence is 15 residues long. From germline, CDR1 is MNHEY and CDR2 SVGAGI. CDR3 DNA sequence: TGTGCCAGCAGTAGACTAGCGGGTGAGGTAGATACGCAGTATTTT. It encodes CASSRLAGEVDTQYF.

This sequence joins TRBV28 and TRBJ2-1; unclear D gene. Trimming pared 10 bases from V and 5 bases from J, leaving 21 bases between. Germline V gives CDR1 MDHEN, CDR2 SYDVKM. CDR3 length: 15 residues. CDR3 coding DNA: TGTGCCACCTACAAAGGTCCCCAGAGGCACAATGAGCAGTTCTTC. Translated, it gives CATYKGPQRHNEQFF.

The chain has TRBV5-1 and TRBJ1-3, with TRBD1 matching 12 bases. The CDR3 runs to 16 residues. The V gene's germline CDR1 is SGHRS and CDR2 YFSETQ. The trim removed 4 bases at V and 4 bases at J, leaving 6 bases unmatched. The CDR3 DNA sequence: TGCGCCAGCAGCCTAGGGACAGGGGGCTACGGAAACACCATATATTTT. Translating it yields CASSLGTGGYGNTIYF.

The J gene is TRBJ2-7, the V gene TRBV19; possibly TRBD1 for D (5 bases). The V and J ends lost 5 bases and 3 bases respectively, with 17 bases between them. The V gene's germline CDR1 is LNHDA and CDR2 SQIVND (reference sequence). The CDR3 length is 15 residues. CDR3 DNA sequence: TGTGCCAGTAGTGCTCCTGCTCAGGGCGACTACGAGCAGTACTTC. Its protein product is CASSAPAQGDYEQYF.

The J gene is TRBJ2-7, the V gene TRBV7-2; the match to TRBD2 covers 15 bases. The length of the CDR3 is 16 residues. In germline, CDR1 is SGHTA, CDR2 FQGNSA. V shed 1 base, J shed 6 bases, and the junction held 4 bases outside the gene matches. CDR3 sequence (DNA): TGTGCCAGCAGCTTAGGCGGGACTAGCGGGAGGTCCGAGCAGTACTTC. It yields the protein CASSLGGTSGRSEQYF.

The J gene is TRBJ2-7, the V gene TRBV5-1, with TRBD1 identical over 7 bases. This CDR3 has 15 residues. With V trimmed by 2 bases and J by 2 bases, 7 bases remained unmatched. Germline V gives CDR1 SGHRS, CDR2 YFSETQ. CDR3 coding DNA: TGCGCCAGCAGCTTTGGGTGGGACAGCCCCTACGAGCAGTACTTC. It encodes CASSFGWDSPYEQYF.

V and J are TRBV10-3 and TRBJ2-7; 13 bases agree with TRBD2. This CDR3 has 15 residues. Germline V gene sequence: CDR1 ENHRY, CDR2 SYGVKD. The trim removed 3 bases at V and 2 bases at J, leaving 1 base unmatched. CDR3 bases: TGTGCCATCAGTGAAGGGACTAGCGGGACCTACGAGCAGTACTTC. Amino acid sequence: CAISEGTSGTYEQYF.

The CDR3 here is CASSPGDRDYNEQFF. In DNA, the CDR3 is TGTGCCAGCTCACCGGGGGACAGGGACTACAATGAGCAGTTCTTC. V gene TRBV18 combines with J gene TRBJ2-1, with 9 bases that match TRBD1. The CDR3 totals 15 residues. CDR1 KGHSH and CDR2 LQKENI come from the germline V gene. J lost 3 bases, V lost 3 bases, and 3 bases had no gene match.

The chain links TRBV4-1 to TRBJ2-5; TRBD2 agrees at 9 bases. V shed 3 bases, J shed 5 bases, and the junction held 10 bases outside the gene matches. The V gene's germline CDR1 is MGHRA and CDR2 YSYEKL. The CDR3 sequence is 16 residues long. The CDR3 spells CASSQGRGGRAETQYF. The CDR3 DNA sequence: TGCGCCAGCAGCCAGGGGAGGGGCGGGAGGGCGGAGACCCAGTACTTC.

This clone has only a few counts. The CDR3 loop is CASSLSAGGGEQYF. The CDR3 region has the DNA TGTGCCAGCAGTTTATCGGCGGGAGGGGGTGAGCAGTACTTC. The V and J genes are TRBV28 and TRBJ2-7; 9 bases are a match to TRBD2. The CDR3 sequence is 14 residues long. CDR1 is MDHEN, CDR2 SYDVKM, per germline. J was trimmed by 7 bases and V by 1 base; bases with no gene match: 5.

V gene TRBV18 combines with J gene TRBJ1-1; D is unclear. Trimming stripped 4 bases from V and 0 bases from J, with 12 bases between. The CDR3 has 15 residues. The germline CDR1 and CDR2 sequences are KGHSH and LQKENI. CDR3 sequence (DNA): TGTGCCAGCTCACGGTCCGCCAGCATGAACACTGAAGCTTTCTTT. Amino acids: CASSRSASMNTEAFF.

The chain combines TRBV4-2 with TRBJ2-1; D may match TRBD1 or TRBD2 (6 bases each). Germline lookup yields CDR1 LGHNA and CDR2 YNFKEQ. V shed 7 bases and J shed 6 bases, with 16 bases lying between them. CDR3 size: 14 residues. The CDR3 loop reads CASTWGADPNEQFF. As DNA, the CDR3 is TGTGCCAGCACCTGGGGGGCGGACCCCAATGAGCAGTTCTTC.

CDR3 amino acids: CASSRTTYEQYF. The CDR3 DNA is TGCGCCAGCAGCCGTACGACCTACGAGCAGTACTTC. The gene calls are TRBV5-1 and TRBJ2-7; D is ambiguous. Germline CDR1 SGHRS, CDR2 YFSETQ. This CDR3 is built from 12 residues. V lost 4 bases, J lost 2 bases, and 7 bases lay in between.

The V and J genes are TRBV5-8 and TRBJ1-5; TRBD1 is a possible D gene (5 bases). V was cut by 2 bases and J by 5 bases, with 11 bases left in between. This CDR3 contains 14 residues. In germline, CDR1 is SGHTS, CDR2 YDEGEE. This CDR3 reads CASSFSGGYQPQHF. In nucleotides, the CDR3 is TGTGCCAGCAGCTTCTCCGGGGGGTATCAGCCCCAGCATTTT. Full variable domain (missing parts from reference TRBV5-8 and TRBJ1-5): EAGVTQSPTHLIKTRGQQATLRCSPISGHTSVYWYQQALGLGLQFLLWYDEGEERNRGNFPPRFSGRQFPNYSSELNVNALELEDSALYLCASSFSGGYQPQHFGDGTRLSIL.

V gene TRBV19 combines with J gene TRBJ2-5; 7 nucleotides match TRBD2. CDR1 is LNHDA, CDR2 SQIVND, per germline (reference sequence). This CDR3 is 13 amino acids long. With 4 bases clipped from V and 2 bases from J, the junction kept 1 base outside the gene matches. CDR3 nucleotide sequence: TGTGCCAGTAGTACTAGCGGACAAGAGACCCAGTACTTC. Its translation: CASSTSGQETQYF.

The chain uses TRBV7-9 and TRBJ2-7; D possibly corresponds to TRBD1 (6 bases). This CDR3 has 14 amino acids. Between the trimmed V and J ends, which lost 2 bases and 3 bases, there was a span of 11 bases. Germline loops: CDR1 SEHNR, CDR2 FQNEAQ (reference sequence). CDR3 nucleotides: TGTGCCAGCAGCTTACAAGGGGGAGACTACGAGCAGTACTTC. Translated: CASSLQGGDYEQYF.